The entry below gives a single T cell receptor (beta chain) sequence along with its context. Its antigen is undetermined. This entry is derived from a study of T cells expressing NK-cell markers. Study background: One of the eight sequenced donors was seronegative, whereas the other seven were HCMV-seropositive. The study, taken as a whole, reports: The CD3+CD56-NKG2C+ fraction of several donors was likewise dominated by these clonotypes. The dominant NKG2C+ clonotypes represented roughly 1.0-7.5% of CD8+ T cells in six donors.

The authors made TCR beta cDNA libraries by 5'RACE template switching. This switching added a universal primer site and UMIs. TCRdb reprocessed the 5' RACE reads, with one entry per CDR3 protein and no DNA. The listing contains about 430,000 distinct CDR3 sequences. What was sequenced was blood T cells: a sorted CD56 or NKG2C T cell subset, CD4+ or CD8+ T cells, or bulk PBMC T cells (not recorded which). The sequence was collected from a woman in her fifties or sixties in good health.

The CDR3 protein is CASSSPGAKETQYF. The genes are TRBV13 and TRBJ2-5; the D call of TRBD1 rests on TCRdb alone, since no DNA is present to check it. Germline V gives CDR1 PRHDT, CDR2 FYEKMQ (reference sequence). The CDR3 is 14 amino acids.